Below are 23 T cell receptor beta chains sequenced from a single sample in a study of blood T cell repertoires in COVID-19. Method: immunoSEQ multiplex PCR; TCRdb's copy keeps in-frame clones and lacks some. The sample has about 45,000 clones, roughly 87% seen once. Sequencing input: peripheral blood. The receptor source for this set is a woman aged 80 or over with active COVID-19.

V and J are TRBV12-3 or TRBV12-4 and TRBJ2-7, with D perhaps TRBD1 (6 bases). The CDR3 is 13 amino acids. Trimming shortened V by 6 bases and J by 7 bases, and 16 bases separated the two germline ends. The CDR3 bases are TGTGCCAGCAGCCGGGACACCACCATAGAGCAGTACTTC. Protein sequence: CASSRDTTIEQYF.

The V and J genes are TRBV6-5 and TRBJ2-7; 10 bases match TRBD2. CDR3 length equals 14 residues. Germline CDR1 is MNHEY and CDR2 is SVGAGI. V was pared by 7 bases and J by 2 bases, with 5 bases of the junction left unmatched. CDR3 bases: TGTGCCAGCAATAGCGGGGGGCAAGCCTACGAGCAGTACTTC. This gives the protein CASNSGGQAYEQYF.

This chain connects TRBV28 to TRBJ1-6, with D possibly matching TRBD1 (5 bases). The CDR3 length is 13 residues. The germline CDR1 and CDR2 sequences are MDHEN and SYDVKM. The ends were cut back, 8 bases at V and 7 bases at J, with 12 bases in the middle. The CDR3 is CASGGGANSPLHF. Written as DNA, the CDR3 is TGTGCCAGCGGGGGAGGGGCCAATTCACCCCTCCACTTT.

This clone came up once. V is TRBV2 and J is TRBJ2-4, with D perhaps matching TRBD2 (5 bases). Trimming stripped 3 bases from V and 1 base from J, with 7 bases between. The length of the CDR3 is 14 residues. CDR1 is SNHLY and CDR2 is FYNNEI in the germline V gene. The CDR3 here is CASSDPGAKNIQYF. Written as DNA, the CDR3 is TGTGCCAGCAGTGACCCGGGGGCCAAAAACATTCAGTACTTC. Full variable domain (remainder filled in from reference TRBV2 and TRBJ2-4): EPEVTQTPSHQVTQMGQEVILRCVPISNHLYFYWYRQILGQKVEFLVSFYNNEISEKSEIFDDQFSVERPDGSNFTLKIRSTKLEDSAMYFCASSDPGAKNIQYFGAGTRLSVL.

This chain links TRBV27 with TRBJ2-2; D perhaps matches TRBD1 (5 bases). The CDR3 runs to 13 residues. The germline V gene encodes CDR1 MNHEY and CDR2 SMNVEV (reference sequence). Trimming shortened V by 3 bases and J by 6 bases, and 8 bases separated the two germline ends. The CDR3 DNA reads as TGTGCCAGCAGTTTCCACAGGTCCGGGGAGCTGTTTTTT. It codes for CASSFHRSGELFF.

This clone has a handful of counts. The chain couples TRBV4-3 to TRBJ1-2; D uncertain. V gave up 0 bases and J gave up 14 bases, with 19 bases separating them. The CDR3 length is 14 residues. CDR1 and CDR2 (germline): LGHNA, YSLEER. The CDR3 DNA reads TGCGCCAGCAGCCAAGAGACGGCGGCGGTAGGCCGAACCTTC. Translated, it gives CASSQETAAVGRTF.

V gene TRBV19 combines with J gene TRBJ1-1, with 8 bases aligning to TRBD1. The CDR3 is 15 residues long. Germline CDR1 reads LNHDA; CDR2 reads SQIVND (reference sequence). The V gene end was trimmed by 8 bases and the J gene end by 1 base; junction bases not matched to a gene: 9. The chain's CDR3 is CASQTGGGSNTEAFF. The CDR3 DNA follows: TGTGCCAGTCAAACAGGGGGAGGGTCGAACACTGAAGCTTTCTTT.

The chain links TRBV7-9 to TRBJ1-4, with D possibly TRBD1 on 5 matching bases. The V gene lost 2 bases and the J gene lost 7 bases, with 11 bases spanning the gap. The CDR3 length is 14 residues. Germline loops: CDR1 SEHNR, CDR2 FQNEAQ (reference sequence). CDR3 residues: CASSLRGFGEKLFF. The CDR3 bases are TGTGCCAGCAGCTTACGGGGGTTCGGTGAAAAACTGTTTTTT.

This chain links TRBV6-6 with TRBJ1-4, with unresolved D. The germline V and J ends were trimmed by 5 bases and 3 bases, with 10 bases remaining between them. This CDR3 is 14 amino acids long. CDR1 is MNHNY and CDR2 is SVGAGI in the germline V gene (reference sequence). The CDR3 region is CASSRTGANEKLFF. The CDR3 bases are TGTGCCAGCAGTAGAACGGGAGCTAATGAAAAACTGTTTTTT.

The chain recombines TRBV14 with TRBJ1-2; the match to TRBD1 covers 9 bases. The CDR3 has 11 amino acids. J gave up 6 bases and V 8 bases, and 1 base lay outside the gene matches. Germline V gene data show CDR1 as SGHDN and CDR2 as FVKESK. CDR3 loop: CASGTGNGYTF. As DNA, the CDR3 is TGTGCCAGCGGGACAGGGAATGGCTACACCTTC. Filled out from reference TRBV14 and TRBJ1-2, the complete variable domain reads EAGVTQFPSHSVIEKGQTVTLRCDPISGHDNLYWYRRVMGKEIKFLLHFVKESKQDESGMPNNRFLAERTGGTYSTLKVQPAELEDSGVYFCASGTGNGYTFGSGTRLTVV.

The V gene is TRBV12-3 or TRBV12-4, the J gene TRBJ1-2; 9 positions match TRBD1. J lost 14 bases, V lost 4 bases, and 11 bases had no gene match. The CDR3 is 13 amino acids. This chain's CDR3 is CASSSRDRESVTF. CDR3 DNA sequence: TGTGCCAGCAGTTCTCGGGACAGGGAGTCGGTAACCTTC.

J is TRBJ1-1 and V is TRBV6-5; unclear D gene. CDR1 and CDR2 (germline): MNHEY, SVGAGI. V lost 6 bases, J lost 1 base, and 12 bases lay in between. This CDR3 region has 14 residues. This chain's CDR3 is CASRVQQSNTEAFF. The CDR3 coding sequence is TGTGCCAGCAGGGTACAGCAATCGAACACTGAAGCTTTCTTT.

This chain connects TRBV2 to TRBJ2-2; perhaps TRBD1 as D (6 bases). Between the trimmed V and J ends, which lost 7 bases and 3 bases, there was a span of 15 bases. CDR3 length: 15 residues. Germline V lookup: CDR1 SNHLY, CDR2 FYNNEI. CDR3 in amino acids: CASTLQGPDTGELFF. The CDR3 DNA reads as TGTGCCAGCACATTACAGGGTCCGGACACCGGGGAGCTGTTTTTT.

J is TRBJ1-2 and V is TRBV7-2; weak D call: TRBD1 (6 bases). Trimming took off 5 bases at V and 8 bases at J, with 15 bases between the two ends. Germline V gives CDR1 SGHTA, CDR2 FQGNSA. The CDR3 is 13 residues long. The CDR3 loop reads CASSPVRGGGYTF. CDR3 in DNA: TGTGCCAGCAGCCCAGTCAGGGGCGGGGGCTACACCTTC.

This clone was detected once. The chain carries TRBV28 and TRBJ1-5, with D tentatively TRBD1 (5 bases). The CDR3 length is 14 residues. Germline assignment: CDR1 MDHEN and CDR2 SYDVKM. The V end was cut by 3 bases, the J end by 4 bases, with 10 bases between. In nucleotides, the CDR3 is TGTGCCAGCAGTTTGGGGGGACGGAATCAGCCCCAGCATTTT. It codes for CASSLGGRNQPQHF.

This chain joins TRBV25-1 and TRBJ2-5; perhaps TRBD1 as D (6 bases). CDR1 is MGHDK and CDR2 is SYGVNS in the germline V gene. This CDR3 region has 13 residues. V was shortened by 8 bases and J by 5 bases, with 15 bases between the two germline ends. Here the CDR3 reads CASGRTGTETQYF. The CDR3, as DNA: TGTGCCAGCGGACGAACAGGGACGGAGACCCAGTACTTC.

This clone was counted a few times. This rearrangement joins TRBV9 to TRBJ1-5; a possible D gene is TRBD1 (5 bases). This CDR3 has 14 amino acids. V dropped 4 bases and J dropped 5 bases, with 13 bases sitting between them. Germline-derived CDR1 and CDR2 are SGDLS and YYNGEE. CDR3: CASSQGGNYQPQHF. The CDR3 region has the DNA TGTGCCAGCAGCCAGGGAGGGAATTATCAGCCCCAGCATTTT.

V usage is TRBV6-5 and J usage is TRBJ1-5; D is uncertain. V lost 7 bases and J 1 base, leaving 8 bases between the germline ends. The CDR3 loop spans 13 amino acids. Germline assignment: CDR1 MNHEY and CDR2 SVGAGI. DNA for the CDR3: TGTGCCAGCAACCGAGGAAGCAATCAGCCCCAGCATTTT. This encodes CASNRGSNQPQHF.

The V gene is TRBV23-1, the J gene TRBJ1-2; D possibly corresponds to TRBD1 (5 bases). TRBV23-1 is an ORF for which the function is uncertain. There are 13 residues in the CDR3. Trimming pared 6 bases from V and 8 bases from J, leaving 16 bases between. CDR3 coding DNA: TGCGCCAGCAGGCAGGGAATTTCGGACGGCTACACCTTC. Protein product: CASRQGISDGYTF.

The rearrangement joins TRBV5-1 to TRBJ2-5; 12 bases align to TRBD2. Germline V CDR1 and CDR2: SGHRS, YFSETQ. Trimming cost V 2 bases and J 2 bases; bases outside gene matches: 1. The CDR3 has 15 amino acids. The DNA of the CDR3 is TGCGCCAGCAGCTTCGGGACTAGCGGGCAAGAGACCCAGTACTTC. It is translated as CASSFGTSGQETQYF.

V usage is TRBV6-5 and J usage is TRBJ2-2; 7 nucleotides agree with TRBD2. The CDR3 covers 15 residues. J gave up 2 bases and V 6 bases, and 6 bases lay outside the gene matches. Germline loops: CDR1 MNHEY, CDR2 SVGAGI. CDR3 amino acids: CASSPRGLNTGELFF. The CDR3 DNA reads as TGTGCCAGCAGCCCGCGGGGGTTAAACACCGGGGAGCTGTTTTTT.

Worth noting for this clone: Other DNA sequences in this specimen translate into the identical CDR3. The CDR3 sequence: CASSLAASRETQYF. The CDR3 DNA is TGTGCCAGCAGCTTGGCCGCTAGCCGGGAAACCCAGTACTTC. This sequence joins TRBV5-4 and TRBJ2-5; tentative D call: TRBD2 (5 bases). Germline CDR1 and CDR2: SGHNT and YYREEE (reference sequence). The CDR3 is 14 residues long. V shed 0 bases and J shed 8 bases, with 14 bases lying between them.

The chain carries TRBV2 and TRBJ1-4; TRBD1 might be the D (6 bases). Germline V lookup: CDR1 SNHLY, CDR2 FYNNEI. CDR3 length: 14 residues. The V gene lost 3 bases and the J gene lost 7 bases, with 12 bases spanning the gap. The CDR3 DNA is TGTGCCAGCAGTGAGGACAGCCGGTTTGAAAAACTGTTTTTT. Protein product: CASSEDSRFEKLFF.